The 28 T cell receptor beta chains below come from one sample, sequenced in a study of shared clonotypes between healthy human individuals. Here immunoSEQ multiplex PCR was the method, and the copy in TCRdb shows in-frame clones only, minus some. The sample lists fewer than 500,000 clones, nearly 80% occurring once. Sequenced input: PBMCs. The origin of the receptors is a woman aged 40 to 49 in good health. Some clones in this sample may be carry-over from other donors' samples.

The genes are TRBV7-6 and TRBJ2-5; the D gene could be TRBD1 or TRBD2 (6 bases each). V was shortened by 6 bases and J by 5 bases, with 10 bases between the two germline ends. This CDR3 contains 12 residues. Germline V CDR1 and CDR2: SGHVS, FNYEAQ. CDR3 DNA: TGTGCCAGCAGACGAGGGGGGGAGACCCAGTACTTC. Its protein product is CASRRGGETQYF.

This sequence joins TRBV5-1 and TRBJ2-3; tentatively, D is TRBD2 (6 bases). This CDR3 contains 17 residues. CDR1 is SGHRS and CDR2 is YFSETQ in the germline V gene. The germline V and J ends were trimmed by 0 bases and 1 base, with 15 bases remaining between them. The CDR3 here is CASSLGLQSGGTDTQYF. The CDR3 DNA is TGCGCCAGCAGCTTGGGCCTTCAGTCGGGGGGCACAGATACGCAGTATTTT.

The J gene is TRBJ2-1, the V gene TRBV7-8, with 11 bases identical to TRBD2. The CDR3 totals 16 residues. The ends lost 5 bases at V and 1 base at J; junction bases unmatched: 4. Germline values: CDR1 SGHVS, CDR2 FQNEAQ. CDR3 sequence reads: CASSPLAGVSYNEQFF. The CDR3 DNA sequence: TGTGCCAGCAGCCCACTAGCGGGAGTTTCCTACAATGAGCAGTTCTTC.

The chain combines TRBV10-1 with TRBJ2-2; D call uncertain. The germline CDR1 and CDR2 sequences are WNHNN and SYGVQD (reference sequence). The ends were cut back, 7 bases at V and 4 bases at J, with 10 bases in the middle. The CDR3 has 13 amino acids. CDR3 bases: TGCGCCAGCAAGGGCAGTTTCACCGGGGAGCTGTTTTTT. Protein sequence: CASKGSFTGELFF.

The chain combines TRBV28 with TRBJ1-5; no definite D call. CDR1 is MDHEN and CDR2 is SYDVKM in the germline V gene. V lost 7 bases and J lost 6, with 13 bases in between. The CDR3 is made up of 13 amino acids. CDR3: CASTLNLRQPQHF. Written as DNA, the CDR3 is TGTGCCAGCACCCTTAATCTCCGTCAGCCCCAGCATTTT.

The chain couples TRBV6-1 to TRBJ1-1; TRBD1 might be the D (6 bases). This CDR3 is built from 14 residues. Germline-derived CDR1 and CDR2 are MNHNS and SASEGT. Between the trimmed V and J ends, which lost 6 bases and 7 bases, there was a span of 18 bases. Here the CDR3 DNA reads TGTGCCAGCAGGAAGGACAGACTGCCCGGTGAAGCTTTCTTT. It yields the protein CASRKDRLPGEAFF.

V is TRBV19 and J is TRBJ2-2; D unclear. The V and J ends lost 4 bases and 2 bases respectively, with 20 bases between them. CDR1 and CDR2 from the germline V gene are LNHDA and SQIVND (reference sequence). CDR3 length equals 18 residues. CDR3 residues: CASSNHGVAQRNTGELFF. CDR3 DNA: TGTGCCAGTAGTAATCACGGAGTAGCCCAAAGAAACACCGGGGAGCTGTTTTTT.

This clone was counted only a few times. CDR3: CATSGLQGMAYNEQFF. The CDR3 region has the DNA TGTGCCACCAGCGGGTTACAGGGGATGGCCTACAATGAGCAGTTCTTC. The rearrangement uses TRBV15 and TRBJ2-1; 7 positions agree with TRBD1. With 5 bases clipped from V and 2 bases from J, the junction kept 9 bases outside the gene matches. This CDR3 is built from 16 residues. CDR1 is LNHNV, CDR2 YYDKDF, per germline (reference sequence).

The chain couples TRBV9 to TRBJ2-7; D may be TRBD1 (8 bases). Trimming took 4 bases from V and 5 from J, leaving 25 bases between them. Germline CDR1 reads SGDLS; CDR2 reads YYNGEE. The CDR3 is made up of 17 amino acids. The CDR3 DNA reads TGTGCCAGCAGCTCCCACGGGGAGGGACAGGAGTGGGACGAGCAGTACTTC. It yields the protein CASSSHGEGQEWDEQYF.

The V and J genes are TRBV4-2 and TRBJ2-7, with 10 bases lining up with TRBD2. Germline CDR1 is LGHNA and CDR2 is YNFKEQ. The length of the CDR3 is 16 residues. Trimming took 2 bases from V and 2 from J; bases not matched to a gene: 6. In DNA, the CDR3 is TGTGCCAGCAGCCAACCCGGGACTAGCGATCCCTACGAGCAGTACTTC. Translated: CASSQPGTSDPYEQYF.

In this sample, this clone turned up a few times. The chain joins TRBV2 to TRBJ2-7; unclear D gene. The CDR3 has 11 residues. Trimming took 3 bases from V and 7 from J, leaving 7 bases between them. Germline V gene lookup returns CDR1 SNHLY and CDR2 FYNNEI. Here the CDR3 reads CASSDWVEQYF. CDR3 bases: TGTGCCAGCAGTGATTGGGTAGAGCAGTACTTC.

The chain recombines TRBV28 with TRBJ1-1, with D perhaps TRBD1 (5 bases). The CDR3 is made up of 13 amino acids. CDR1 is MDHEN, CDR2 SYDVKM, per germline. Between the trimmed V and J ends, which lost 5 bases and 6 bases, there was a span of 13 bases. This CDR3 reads CASSPVAGSEAFF. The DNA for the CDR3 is TGTGCCAGCAGTCCCGTTGCAGGGTCTGAAGCTTTCTTT.

In DNA form, the CDR3 reads TGCGCCAGCAGTGAGAAGGGACTGATAATACATACGCAGTATTTT. Its translation: CASSEKGLIIHTQYF. The gene calls are TRBV10-2 and TRBJ2-3; D may be TRBD2 (6 bases). Germline loops: CDR1 WSHSY, CDR2 SAAADI. Trimming left V 2 bases short and J 7 bases short, with 16 bases between. The CDR3 extends over 15 amino acids.

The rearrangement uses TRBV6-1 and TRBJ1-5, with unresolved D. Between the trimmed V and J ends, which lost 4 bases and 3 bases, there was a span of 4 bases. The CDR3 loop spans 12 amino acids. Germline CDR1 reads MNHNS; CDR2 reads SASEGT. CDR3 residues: CASSGYNQPQHF. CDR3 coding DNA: TGTGCCAGCAGTGGATACAATCAGCCCCAGCATTTT.

CDR3 DNA sequence: TGTGCCAGCAACCCGGCGGGGGCGGGGCGAGAGACCCAGTACTTC. This sequence encodes CASNPAGAGRETQYF. The chain couples TRBV14 to TRBJ2-5; D might be TRBD2 (7 bases). CDR1 is SGHDN and CDR2 is FVKESK in the germline V gene. V shed 7 bases and J shed 4 bases, with 19 bases lying between them. The CDR3 runs 15 residues.

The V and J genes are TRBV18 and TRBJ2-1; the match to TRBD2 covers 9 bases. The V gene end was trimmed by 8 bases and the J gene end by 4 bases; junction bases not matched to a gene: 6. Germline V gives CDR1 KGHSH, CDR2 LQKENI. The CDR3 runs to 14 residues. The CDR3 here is CASTTSGNYNEQFF. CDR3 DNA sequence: TGTGCCAGCACGACTAGCGGTAATTACAATGAGCAGTTCTTC.

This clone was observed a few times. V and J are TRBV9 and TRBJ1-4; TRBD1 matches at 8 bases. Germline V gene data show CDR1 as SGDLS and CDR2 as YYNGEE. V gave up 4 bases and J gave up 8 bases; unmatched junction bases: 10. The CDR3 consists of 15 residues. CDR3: CASSPRTGTGEKLFF. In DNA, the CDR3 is TGTGCCAGCAGCCCTCGGACAGGGACGGGCGAAAAACTGTTTTTT.

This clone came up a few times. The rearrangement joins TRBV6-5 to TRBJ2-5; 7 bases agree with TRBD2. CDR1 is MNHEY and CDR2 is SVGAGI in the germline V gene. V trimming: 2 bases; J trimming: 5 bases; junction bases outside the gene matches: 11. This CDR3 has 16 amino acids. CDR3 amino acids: CASSYGPAGEWETQYF. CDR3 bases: TGTGCCAGCAGTTACGGGCCGGCGGGAGAGTGGGAGACCCAGTACTTC.

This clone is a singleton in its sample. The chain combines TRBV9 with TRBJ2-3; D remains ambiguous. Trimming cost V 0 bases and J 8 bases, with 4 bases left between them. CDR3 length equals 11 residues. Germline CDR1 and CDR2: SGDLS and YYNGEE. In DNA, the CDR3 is TGTGCCAGCAGCGTAGAAGGTACGCAGTATTTT. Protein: CASSVEGTQYF.

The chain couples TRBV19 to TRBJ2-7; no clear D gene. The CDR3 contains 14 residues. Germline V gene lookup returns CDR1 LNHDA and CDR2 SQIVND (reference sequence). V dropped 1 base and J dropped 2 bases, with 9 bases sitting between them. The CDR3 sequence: CASSIVVGTYEQYF. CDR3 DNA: TGTGCCAGTAGTATAGTAGTGGGGACCTACGAGCAGTACTTC. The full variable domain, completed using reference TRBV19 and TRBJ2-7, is DGGITQSPKYLFRKEGQNVTLSCEQNLNHDAMYWYRQDPGQGLRLIYYSQIVNDFQKGDIAEGYSVSREKKESFPLTVTSAQKNPTAFYLCASSIVVGTYEQYFGPGTRLTVT.

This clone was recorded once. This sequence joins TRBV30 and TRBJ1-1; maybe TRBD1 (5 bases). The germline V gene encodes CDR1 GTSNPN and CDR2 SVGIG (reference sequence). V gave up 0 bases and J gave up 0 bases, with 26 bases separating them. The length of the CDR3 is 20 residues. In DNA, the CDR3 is TGTGCCTGGAGTGTAGTAAGATTGGCCGGGGGAGGGATTATGAACACTGAAGCTTTCTTT. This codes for CAWSVVRLAGGGIMNTEAFF.

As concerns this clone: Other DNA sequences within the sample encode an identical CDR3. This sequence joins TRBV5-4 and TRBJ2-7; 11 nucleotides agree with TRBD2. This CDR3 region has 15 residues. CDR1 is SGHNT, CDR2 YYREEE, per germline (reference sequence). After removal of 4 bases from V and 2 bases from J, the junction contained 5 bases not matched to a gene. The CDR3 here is CASSPGTSGTYEQYF. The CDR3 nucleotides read TGTGCCAGCAGCCCCGGGACTAGCGGAACCTACGAGCAGTACTTC.

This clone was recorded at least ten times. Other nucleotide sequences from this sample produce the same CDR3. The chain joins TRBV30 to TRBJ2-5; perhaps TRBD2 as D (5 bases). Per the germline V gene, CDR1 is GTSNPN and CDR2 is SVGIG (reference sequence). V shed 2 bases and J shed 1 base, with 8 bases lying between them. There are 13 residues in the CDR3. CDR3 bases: TGTGCCTGGAGTTATAGCGCCCAAGAGACCCAGTACTTC. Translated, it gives CAWSYSAQETQYF.

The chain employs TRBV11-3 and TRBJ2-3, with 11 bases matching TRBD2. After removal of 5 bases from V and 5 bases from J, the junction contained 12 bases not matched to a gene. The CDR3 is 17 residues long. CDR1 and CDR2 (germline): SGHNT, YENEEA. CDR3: CASSHGTSGPAGDTQYF. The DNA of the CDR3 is TGTGCCAGCAGCCACGGGACTAGCGGACCCGCGGGAGATACGCAGTATTTT.

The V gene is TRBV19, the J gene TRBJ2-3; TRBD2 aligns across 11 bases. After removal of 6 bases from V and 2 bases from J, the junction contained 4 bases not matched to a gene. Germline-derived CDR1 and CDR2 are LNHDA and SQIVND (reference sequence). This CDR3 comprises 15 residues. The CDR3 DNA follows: TGTGCCAGTAGAACTAGCGGGAGCCCCACAGATACGCAGTATTTT. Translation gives CASRTSGSPTDTQYF. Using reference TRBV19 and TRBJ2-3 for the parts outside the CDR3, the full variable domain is DGGITQSPKYLFRKEGQNVTLSCEQNLNHDAMYWYRQDPGQGLRLIYYSQIVNDFQKGDIAEGYSVSREKKESFPLTVTSAQKNPTAFYLCASRTSGSPTDTQYFGPGTRLTVL.

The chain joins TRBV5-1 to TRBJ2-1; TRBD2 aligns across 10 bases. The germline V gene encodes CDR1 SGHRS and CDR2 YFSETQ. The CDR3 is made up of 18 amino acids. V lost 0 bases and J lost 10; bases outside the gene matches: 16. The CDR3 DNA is TGCGCCAGCAGCTTGGCCGTAGCGGGAGGCGCCATCCCTCAAGAGCAGTTCTTC. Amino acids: CASSLAVAGGAIPQEQFF.

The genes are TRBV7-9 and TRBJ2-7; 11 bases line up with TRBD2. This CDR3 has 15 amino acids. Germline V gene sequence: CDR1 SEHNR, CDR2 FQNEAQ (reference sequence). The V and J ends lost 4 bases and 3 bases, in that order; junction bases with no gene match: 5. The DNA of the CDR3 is TGTGCCAGCAGCTCCGGGACTAGCGGCGTCTACGAGCAGTACTTC. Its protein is CASSSGTSGVYEQYF.

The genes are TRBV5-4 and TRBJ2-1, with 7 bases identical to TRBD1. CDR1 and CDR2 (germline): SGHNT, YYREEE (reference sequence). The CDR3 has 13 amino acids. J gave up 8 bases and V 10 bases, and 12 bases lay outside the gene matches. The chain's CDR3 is CAARTGMVDEQFF. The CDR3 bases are TGTGCCGCCCGGACAGGAATGGTCGATGAGCAGTTCTTC.